This TCR beta chain was identified in a study of T cell responses to AZD1222 COVID-19 vaccine. The CDR3 covers 15 residues. The J segment lost 2 bases and the V segment lost 5 bases, leaving 6 bases of the junction unmatched. Germline V lookup: CDR1 SGHTA, CDR2 FQGTGA. As to this clone: Distinct nucleotide sequences in the sample also encode this CDR3.

Sequenced by immunoSEQ multiplex PCR; TCRdb stores in-frame clones only, minus some. The sample has around 80,000 clones; approximately 91% are singletons. The clonotype originates from an adult in good health. The chain has TRBV7-3 and TRBJ2-7; 10 bases are a match to TRBD2. The specimen was peripheral blood, collected on day 0 of AZD1222 vaccination. The CDR3 reads CASSLRLAGPYEQYF. The CDR3 nucleotides read TGTGCCAGCAGCCTAAGACTAGCGGGCCCCTACGAGCAGTACTTC.